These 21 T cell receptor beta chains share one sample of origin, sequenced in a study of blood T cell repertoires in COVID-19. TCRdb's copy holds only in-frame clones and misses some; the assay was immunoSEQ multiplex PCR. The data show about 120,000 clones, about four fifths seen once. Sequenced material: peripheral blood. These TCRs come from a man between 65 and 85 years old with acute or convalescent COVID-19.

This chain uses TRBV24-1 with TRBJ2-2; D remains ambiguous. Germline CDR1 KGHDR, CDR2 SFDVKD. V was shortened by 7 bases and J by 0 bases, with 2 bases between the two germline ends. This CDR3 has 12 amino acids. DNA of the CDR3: TGTGCCACCAGCACGAACACCGGGGAGCTGTTTTTT. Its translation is CATSTNTGELFF.

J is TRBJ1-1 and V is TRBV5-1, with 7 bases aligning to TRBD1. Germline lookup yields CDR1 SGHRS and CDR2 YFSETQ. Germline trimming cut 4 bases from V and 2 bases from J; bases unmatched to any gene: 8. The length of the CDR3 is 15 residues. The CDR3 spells CASSLRTGPNTEAFF. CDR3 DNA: TGCGCCAGCAGCCTTAGGACAGGCCCTAACACTGAAGCTTTCTTT.

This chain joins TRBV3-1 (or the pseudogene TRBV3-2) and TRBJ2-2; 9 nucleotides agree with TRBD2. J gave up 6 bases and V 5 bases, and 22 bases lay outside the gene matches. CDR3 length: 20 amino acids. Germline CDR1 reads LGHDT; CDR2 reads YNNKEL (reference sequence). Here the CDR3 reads CASSLRQPKKAGGPSGELFF. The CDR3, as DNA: TGTGCCAGCAGCTTGAGACAGCCAAAAAAGGCGGGGGGGCCGTCCGGGGAGCTGTTTTTT.

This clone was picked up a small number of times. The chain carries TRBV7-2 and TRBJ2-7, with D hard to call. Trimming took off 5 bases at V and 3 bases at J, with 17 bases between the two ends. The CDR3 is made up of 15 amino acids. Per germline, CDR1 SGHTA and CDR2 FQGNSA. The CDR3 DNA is TGTGCCAGCAGCGAACCCCGGCAGGCCATCTACGAGCAGTACTTC. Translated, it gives CASSEPRQAIYEQYF.

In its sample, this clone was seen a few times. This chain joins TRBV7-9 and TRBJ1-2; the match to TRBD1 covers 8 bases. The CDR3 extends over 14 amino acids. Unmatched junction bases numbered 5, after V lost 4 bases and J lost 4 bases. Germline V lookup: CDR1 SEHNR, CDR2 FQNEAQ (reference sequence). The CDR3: CASSSDREIYGYTF. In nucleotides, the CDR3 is TGTGCCAGCAGCTCGGACAGGGAGATCTATGGCTACACCTTC.

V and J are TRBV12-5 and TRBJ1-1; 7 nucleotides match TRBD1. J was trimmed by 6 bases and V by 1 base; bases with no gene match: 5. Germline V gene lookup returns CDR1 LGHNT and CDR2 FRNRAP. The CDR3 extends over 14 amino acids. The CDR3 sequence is CASGLGTGTAEAFF. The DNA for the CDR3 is TGTGCTAGTGGTTTGGGAACAGGGACAGCTGAAGCTTTCTTT.

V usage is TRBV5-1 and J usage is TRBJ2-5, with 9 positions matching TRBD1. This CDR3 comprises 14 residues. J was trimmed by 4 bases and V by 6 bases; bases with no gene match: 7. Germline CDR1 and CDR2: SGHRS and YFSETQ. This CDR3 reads CASNDRGSGETQYF. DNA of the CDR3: TGCGCCAGCAACGACAGGGGGTCGGGAGAGACCCAGTACTTC.

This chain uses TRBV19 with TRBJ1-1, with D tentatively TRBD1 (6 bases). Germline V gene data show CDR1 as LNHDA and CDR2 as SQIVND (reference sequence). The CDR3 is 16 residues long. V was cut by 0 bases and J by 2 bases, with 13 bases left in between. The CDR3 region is CASSIDLRGANTEAFF. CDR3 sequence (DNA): TGTGCCAGTAGTATAGATCTCCGGGGGGCTAACACTGAAGCTTTCTTT. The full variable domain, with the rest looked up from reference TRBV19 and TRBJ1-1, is DGGITQSPKYLFRKEGQNVTLSCEQNLNHDAMYWYRQDPGQGLRLIYYSQIVNDFQKGDIAEGYSVSREKKESFPLTVTSAQKNPTAFYLCASSIDLRGANTEAFFGQGTRLTVV.

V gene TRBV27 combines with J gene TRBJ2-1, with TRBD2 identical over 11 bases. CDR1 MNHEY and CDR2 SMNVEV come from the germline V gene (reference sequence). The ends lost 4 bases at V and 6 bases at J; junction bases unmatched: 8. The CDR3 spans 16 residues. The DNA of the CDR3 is TGTGCCAGCAGTTCAACGAGACTAGCGGGGCGCAATGAGCAGTTCTTC. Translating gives CASSSTRLAGRNEQFF.

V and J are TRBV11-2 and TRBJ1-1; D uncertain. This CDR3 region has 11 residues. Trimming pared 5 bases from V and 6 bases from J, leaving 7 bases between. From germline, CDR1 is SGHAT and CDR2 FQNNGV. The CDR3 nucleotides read TGTGCCAGCAGCGCCTATTCTGAAGCTTTCTTT. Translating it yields CASSAYSEAFF.

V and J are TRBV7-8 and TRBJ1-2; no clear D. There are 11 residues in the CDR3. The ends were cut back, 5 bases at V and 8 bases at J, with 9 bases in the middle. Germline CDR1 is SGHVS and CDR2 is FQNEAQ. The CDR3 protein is CASSPWPGYTF. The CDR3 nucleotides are TGTGCCAGCAGCCCCTGGCCGGGCTACACCTTC.

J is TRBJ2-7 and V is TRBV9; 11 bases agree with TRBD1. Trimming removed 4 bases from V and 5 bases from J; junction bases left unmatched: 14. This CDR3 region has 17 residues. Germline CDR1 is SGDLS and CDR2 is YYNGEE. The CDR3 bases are TGTGCCAGCAGCCCCAGGGGGGGTGGACAGGGGGCGAACGAGCAGTACTTC. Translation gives CASSPRGGGQGANEQYF.

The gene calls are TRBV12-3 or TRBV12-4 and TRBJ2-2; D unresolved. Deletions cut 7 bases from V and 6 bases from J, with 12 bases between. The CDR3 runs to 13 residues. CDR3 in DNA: TGTGCCAGCAAACGGTCGGAGCCCGGGGAGCTGTTTTTT. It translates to CASKRSEPGELFF.

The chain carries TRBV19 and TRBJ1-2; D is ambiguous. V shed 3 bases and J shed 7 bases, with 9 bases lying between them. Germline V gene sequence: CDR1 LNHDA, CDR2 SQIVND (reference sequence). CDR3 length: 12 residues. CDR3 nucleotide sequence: TGTGCCAGTAGTATCCTTGAGGGTGGCTACACCTTC. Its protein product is CASSILEGGYTF. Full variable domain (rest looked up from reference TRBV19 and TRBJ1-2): DGGITQSPKYLFRKEGQNVTLSCEQNLNHDAMYWYRQDPGQGLRLIYYSQIVNDFQKGDIAEGYSVSREKKESFPLTVTSAQKNPTAFYLCASSILEGGYTFGSGTRLTVV.

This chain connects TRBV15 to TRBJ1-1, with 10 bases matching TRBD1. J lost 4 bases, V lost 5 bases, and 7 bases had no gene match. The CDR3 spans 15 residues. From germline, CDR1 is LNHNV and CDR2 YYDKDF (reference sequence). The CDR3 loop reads CATSASDRGTTEAFF. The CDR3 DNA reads TGTGCCACCAGCGCCTCGGACAGGGGGACCACTGAAGCTTTCTTT.

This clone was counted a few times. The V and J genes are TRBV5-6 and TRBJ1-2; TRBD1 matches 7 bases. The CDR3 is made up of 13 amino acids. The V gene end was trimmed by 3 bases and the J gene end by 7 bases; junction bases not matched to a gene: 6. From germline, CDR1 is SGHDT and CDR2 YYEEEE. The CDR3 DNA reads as TGTGCCAGCAGCTACAGGGGCTATTCTGGCTACACCTTC. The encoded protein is CASSYRGYSGYTF.

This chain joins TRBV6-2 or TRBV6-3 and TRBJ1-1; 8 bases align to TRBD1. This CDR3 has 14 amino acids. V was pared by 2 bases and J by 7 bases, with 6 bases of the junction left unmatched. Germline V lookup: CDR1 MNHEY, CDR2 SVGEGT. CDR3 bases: TGTGCCAGCAGTTACAACGACAGGGGACGTGAAGCTTTCTTT. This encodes CASSYNDRGREAFF.

For the CDR3, the DNA is TGTGCCAGCAGCTTAGCGCAGGGGGCTGGCAATCAGCCCCAGCATTTT. Its translation is CASSLAQGAGNQPQHF. The chain is built from TRBV7-8 and TRBJ1-5; TRBD1 aligns across 8 bases. V shed 0 bases, J shed 2 bases, and the junction held 3 bases outside the gene matches. CDR1 SGHVS and CDR2 FQNEAQ come from the germline V gene. The CDR3 contains 16 residues.

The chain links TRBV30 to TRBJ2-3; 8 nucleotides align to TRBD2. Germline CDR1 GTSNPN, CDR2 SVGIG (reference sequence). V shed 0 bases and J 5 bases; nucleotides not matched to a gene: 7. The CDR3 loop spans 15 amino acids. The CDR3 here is CAWSVRGGSQDTQYF. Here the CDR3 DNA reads TGTGCCTGGAGTGTACGCGGGGGGTCGCAAGATACGCAGTATTTT.

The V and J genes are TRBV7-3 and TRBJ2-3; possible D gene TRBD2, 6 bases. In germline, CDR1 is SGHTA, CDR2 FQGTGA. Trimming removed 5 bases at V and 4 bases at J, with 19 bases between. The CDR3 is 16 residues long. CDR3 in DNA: TGTGCCAGCAGCCCAGCCCAGGCGGGGAATTCAGATACGCAGTATTTT. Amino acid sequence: CASSPAQAGNSDTQYF.

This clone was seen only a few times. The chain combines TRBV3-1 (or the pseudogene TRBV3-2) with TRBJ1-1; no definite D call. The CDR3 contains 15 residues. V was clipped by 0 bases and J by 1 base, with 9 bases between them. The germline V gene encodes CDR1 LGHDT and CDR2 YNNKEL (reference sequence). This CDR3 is CASSQELWRNTEAFF. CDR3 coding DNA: TGTGCCAGCAGCCAAGAGCTTTGGAGGAACACTGAAGCTTTCTTT.